This TCR beta chain appears in the sequencing data of a study of immune evolution from preneoplasia to lung adenocarcinoma. The CDR3 is 15 residues long. V shed 6 bases, J shed 0 bases, and the junction held 4 bases outside the gene matches. Per the germline V gene, CDR1 is SGHTA and CDR2 is FQGTGA. Data came from immunoSEQ multiplex PCR; TCRdb stores just in-frame clones and leaves some out. The sample contains under 7,500 clones, about four fifths of which appear only once. Patients had resection in Japan or China between about 2014 and 2017. The source material was FFPE normal lung tissue adjacent to the tumor. The receptor was derived from a person aged 50-70 years with lung adenocarcinoma. V gene TRBV7-3 combines with J gene TRBJ2-1; TRBD2 agrees at 8 bases. The CDR3 DNA sequence: TGTGCCAGCAGGTCCGGGACTAGCTCCTACAATGAGCAGTTCTTC. Amino acid sequence: CASRSGTSSYNEQFF. The full variable domain, with the rest looked up from reference TRBV7-3 and TRBJ2-1, is GAGVSQTPSNKVTEKGKYVELRCDPISGHTALYWYRQSLGQGPEFLIYFQGTGAADDSGLPNDRFFAVRPEGSVSTLKIQRTERGDSAVYLCASRSGTSSYNEQFFGPGTRLTVL.